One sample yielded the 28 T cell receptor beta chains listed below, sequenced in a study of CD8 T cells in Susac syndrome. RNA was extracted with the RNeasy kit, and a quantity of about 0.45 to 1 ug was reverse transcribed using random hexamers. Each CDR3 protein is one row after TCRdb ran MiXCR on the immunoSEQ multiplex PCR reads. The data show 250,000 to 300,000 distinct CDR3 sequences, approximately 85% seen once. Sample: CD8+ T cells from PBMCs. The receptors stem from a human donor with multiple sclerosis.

CDR3 nucleotide sequence: TGTGCCACCAGCAGTCCCTATGGCTACACCTTC. It codes for CATSSPYGYTF. The V call is TRBV15, the J call TRBJ1-2, with D uncertain. The CDR3 runs 11 residues. Germline values: CDR1 LNHNV, CDR2 YYDKDF (reference sequence). Trimming took off 3 bases at V and 4 bases at J, with 3 bases between the two ends. Full variable domain (missing parts from reference TRBV15 and TRBJ1-2): DAMVIQNPRYQVTQFGKPVTLSCSQTLNHNVMYWYQQKSSQAPKLLFHYYDKDFNNEADTPDNFQSRRPNTSFCFLDIRSPGLGDTAMYLCATSSPYGYTFGSGTRLTVV.

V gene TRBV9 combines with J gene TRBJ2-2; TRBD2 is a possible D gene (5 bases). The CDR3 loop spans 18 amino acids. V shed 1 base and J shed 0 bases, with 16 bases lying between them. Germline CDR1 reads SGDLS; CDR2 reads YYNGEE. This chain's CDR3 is CASSVTIVPGTNTGELFF. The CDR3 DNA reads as TGTGCCAGCAGCGTAACGATAGTCCCGGGGACGAACACCGGGGAGCTGTTTTTT.

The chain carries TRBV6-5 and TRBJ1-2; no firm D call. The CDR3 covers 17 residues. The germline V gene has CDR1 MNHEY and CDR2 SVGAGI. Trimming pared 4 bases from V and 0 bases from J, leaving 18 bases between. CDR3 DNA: TGTGCCAGCAGTTCTCGCCTGGATTTAAGAGCTAACTATGGCTACACCTTC. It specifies CASSSRLDLRANYGYTF.

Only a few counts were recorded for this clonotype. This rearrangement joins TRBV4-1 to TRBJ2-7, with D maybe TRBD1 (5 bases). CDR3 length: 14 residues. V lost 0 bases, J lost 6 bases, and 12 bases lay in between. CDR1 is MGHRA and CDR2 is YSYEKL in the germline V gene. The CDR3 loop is CASSQDIPGSEQYF. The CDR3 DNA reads TGCGCCAGCAGCCAAGATATTCCAGGGTCCGAGCAGTACTTC.

The CDR3 nucleotides are TGTGCCAGCAGCATCTACAGGGGGCGGCTGGATACGCAGTATTTT. The encoded protein is CASSIYRGRLDTQYF. The chain has TRBV5-4 and TRBJ2-3; TRBD1 aligns across 9 bases. Unmatched junction bases numbered 9, after V lost 4 bases and J lost 6 bases. This CDR3 comprises 15 residues. CDR1 is SGHNT, CDR2 YYREEE, per germline (reference sequence).

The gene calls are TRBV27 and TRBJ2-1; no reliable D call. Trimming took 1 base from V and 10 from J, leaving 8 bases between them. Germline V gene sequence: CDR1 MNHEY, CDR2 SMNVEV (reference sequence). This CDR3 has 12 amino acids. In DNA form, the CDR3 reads TGTGCCAGCAGTTTATTTGCCAGGGAGCAGTTCTTC. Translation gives CASSLFAREQFF.

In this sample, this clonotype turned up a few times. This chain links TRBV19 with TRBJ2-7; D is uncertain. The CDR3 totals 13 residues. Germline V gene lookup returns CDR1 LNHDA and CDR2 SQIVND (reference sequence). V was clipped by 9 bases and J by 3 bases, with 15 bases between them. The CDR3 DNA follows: TGTGCCAGCAGCATAGGACCTTACTACGAGCAGTACTTC. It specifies CASSIGPYYEQYF.

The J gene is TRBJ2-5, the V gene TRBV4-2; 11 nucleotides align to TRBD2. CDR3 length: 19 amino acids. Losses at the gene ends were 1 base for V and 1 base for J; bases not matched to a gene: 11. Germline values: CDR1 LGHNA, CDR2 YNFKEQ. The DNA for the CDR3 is TGTGCCAGCAGCCAAGGCCGTCCTTTAGCGGGAGGGTTCCAAGAGACCCAGTACTTC. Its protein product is CASSQGRPLAGGFQETQYF.

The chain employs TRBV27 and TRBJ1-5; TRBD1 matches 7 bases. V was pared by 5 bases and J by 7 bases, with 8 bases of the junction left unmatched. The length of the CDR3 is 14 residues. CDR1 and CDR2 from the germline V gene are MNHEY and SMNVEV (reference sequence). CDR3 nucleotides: TGTGCCAGCAGTCTCACAGGGGTGGGACAGCCCCAGCATTTT. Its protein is CASSLTGVGQPQHF.

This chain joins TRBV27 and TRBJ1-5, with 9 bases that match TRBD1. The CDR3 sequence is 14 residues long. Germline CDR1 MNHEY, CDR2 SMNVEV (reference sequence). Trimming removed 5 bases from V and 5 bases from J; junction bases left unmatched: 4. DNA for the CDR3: TGTGCCAGCAGTCCGGGACAGGGTTATCAGCCCCAGCATTTT. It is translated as CASSPGQGYQPQHF.

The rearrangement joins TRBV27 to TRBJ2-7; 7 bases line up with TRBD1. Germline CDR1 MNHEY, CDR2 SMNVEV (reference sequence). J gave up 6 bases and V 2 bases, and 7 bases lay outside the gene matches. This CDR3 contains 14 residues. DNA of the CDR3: TGTGCCAGCAGTTTAACAGGGGCCCTCTCCGAGCAGTACTTC. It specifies CASSLTGALSEQYF.

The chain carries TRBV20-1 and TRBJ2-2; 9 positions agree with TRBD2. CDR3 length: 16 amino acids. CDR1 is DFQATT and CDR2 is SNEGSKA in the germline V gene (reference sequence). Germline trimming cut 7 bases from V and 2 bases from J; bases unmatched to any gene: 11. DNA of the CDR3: TGCAGTGTAAGGCTTGCGGGAGGGCCTAACACCGGGGAGCTGTTTTTT. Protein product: CSVRLAGGPNTGELFF.

CDR3 bases: TGTGCCAGCAGCCCTTGGACTAGCGGGAGTCGCGAGCAGTACTTC. It encodes CASSPWTSGSREQYF. The chain carries TRBV7-2 and TRBJ2-7; TRBD2 matches at 13 bases. Germline CDR1 reads SGHTA; CDR2 reads FQGNSA. V dropped 5 bases and J dropped 6; count of bases not matched to a gene: 7. The CDR3 has 15 residues.

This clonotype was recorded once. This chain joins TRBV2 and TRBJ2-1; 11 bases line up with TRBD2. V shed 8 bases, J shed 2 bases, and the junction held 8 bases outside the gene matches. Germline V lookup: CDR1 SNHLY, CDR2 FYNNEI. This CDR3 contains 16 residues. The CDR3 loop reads CASFSGTSGPYNEQFF. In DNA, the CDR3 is TGTGCCAGCTTCTCCGGGACTAGCGGCCCCTACAATGAGCAGTTCTTC.

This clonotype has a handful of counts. The CDR3, as DNA: TGTGCCAGCAGCTCCGGAGATGAAGCTTTCTTT. It translates to CASSSGDEAFF. The rearrangement uses TRBV7-9 and TRBJ1-1; D uncertain. Germline CDR1 reads SEHNR; CDR2 reads FQNEAQ (reference sequence). Trimming removed 4 bases from V and 7 bases from J, with 7 bases in between. This CDR3 spans 11 amino acids. The variable domain in full, with the rest retrieved from reference TRBV7-9 and TRBJ1-1, is DTGVSQNPRHKITKRGQNVTFRCDPISEHNRLYWYRQTLGQGPEFLTYFQNEAQLEKSRLLSDRFSAERPKGSFSTLEIQRTEQGDSAMYLCASSSGDEAFFGQGTRLTVV.

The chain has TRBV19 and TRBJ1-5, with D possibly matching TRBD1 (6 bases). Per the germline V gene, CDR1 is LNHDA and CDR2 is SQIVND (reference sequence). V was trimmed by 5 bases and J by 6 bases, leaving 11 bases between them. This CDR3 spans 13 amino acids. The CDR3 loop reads CASSGGGAQPQHF. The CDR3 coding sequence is TGTGCCAGTAGTGGTGGGGGGGCTCAGCCCCAGCATTTT.

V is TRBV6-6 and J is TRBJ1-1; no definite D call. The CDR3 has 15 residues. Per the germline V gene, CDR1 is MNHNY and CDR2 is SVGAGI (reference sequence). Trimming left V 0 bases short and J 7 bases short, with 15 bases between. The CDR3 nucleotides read TGTGCCAGCAGTTACTCGATTCAAGAAGGCCGTGAAGCTTTCTTT. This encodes CASSYSIQEGREAFF.

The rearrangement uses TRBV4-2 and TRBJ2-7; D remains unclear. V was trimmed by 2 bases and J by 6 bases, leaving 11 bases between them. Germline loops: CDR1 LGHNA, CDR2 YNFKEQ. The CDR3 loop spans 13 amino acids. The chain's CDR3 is CASSQSASREQYF. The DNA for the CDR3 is TGTGCCAGCAGCCAATCCGCCTCTCGCGAGCAGTACTTC.

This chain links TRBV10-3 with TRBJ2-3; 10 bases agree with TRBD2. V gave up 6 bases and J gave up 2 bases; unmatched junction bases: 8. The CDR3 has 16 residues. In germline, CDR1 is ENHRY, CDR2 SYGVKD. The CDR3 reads CAISPLLAGVTDTQYF. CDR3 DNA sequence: TGTGCCATCAGCCCCCTCCTAGCGGGGGTCACAGATACGCAGTATTTT.

The chain's CDR3 is CASSEVPNTEAFF. CDR3 nucleotide sequence: TGTGCCAGCAGTGAGGTCCCGAACACTGAAGCTTTCTTT. The chain recombines TRBV6-1 with TRBJ1-1; D unresolved. Germline V CDR1 and CDR2: MNHNS, SASEGT. Trimming took off 3 bases at V and 1 base at J, with 6 bases between the two ends. The CDR3 covers 13 residues.

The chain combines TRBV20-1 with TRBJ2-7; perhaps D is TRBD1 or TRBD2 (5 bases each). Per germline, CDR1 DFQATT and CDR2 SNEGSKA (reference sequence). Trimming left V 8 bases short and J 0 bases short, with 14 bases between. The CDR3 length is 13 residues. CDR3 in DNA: TGCAGTACTGGCGTCGGGACCTCCTACGAGCAGTACTTC. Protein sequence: CSTGVGTSYEQYF.

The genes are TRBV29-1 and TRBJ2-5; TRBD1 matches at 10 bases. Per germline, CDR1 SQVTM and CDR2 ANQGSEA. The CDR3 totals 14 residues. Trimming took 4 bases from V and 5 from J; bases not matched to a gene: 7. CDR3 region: CSVVGDRGLETQYF. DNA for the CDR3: TGCAGCGTTGTGGGGGACAGGGGCCTGGAGACCCAGTACTTC. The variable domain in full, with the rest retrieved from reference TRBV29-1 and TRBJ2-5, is SAVISQKPSRDICQRGTSLTIQCQVDSQVTMMFWYRQQPGQSLTLIATANQGSEATYESGFVIDKFPISRPNLTFSTLTVSNMSPEDSSIYLCSVVGDRGLETQYFGPGTRLLVL.

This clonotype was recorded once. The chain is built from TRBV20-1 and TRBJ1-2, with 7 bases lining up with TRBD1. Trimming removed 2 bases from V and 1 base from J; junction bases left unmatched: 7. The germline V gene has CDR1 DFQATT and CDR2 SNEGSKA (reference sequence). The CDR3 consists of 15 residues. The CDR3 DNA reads TGCAGTGCTAGACTCCTGGGACAGAATAACTATGGCTACACCTTC. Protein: CSARLLGQNNYGYTF.

The CDR3 loop reads CASSQELAGEGEQETQYF. CDR3 in DNA: TGTGCCAGCAGCCAAGAGCTAGCGGGAGAGGGTGAACAAGAGACCCAGTACTTC. The V gene is TRBV4-2, the J gene TRBJ2-5; 10 bases match TRBD2. V shed 0 bases, J shed 2 bases, and the junction held 9 bases outside the gene matches. The V gene's germline CDR1 is LGHNA and CDR2 YNFKEQ. This CDR3 contains 18 residues.

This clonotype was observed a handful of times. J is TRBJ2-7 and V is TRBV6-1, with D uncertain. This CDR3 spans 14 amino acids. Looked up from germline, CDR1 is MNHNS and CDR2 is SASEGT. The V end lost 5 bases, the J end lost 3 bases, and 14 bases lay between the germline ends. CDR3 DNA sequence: TGTGCCAGCAGTCCTGGTCCAAAATACTACGAGCAGTACTTC. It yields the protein CASSPGPKYYEQYF.

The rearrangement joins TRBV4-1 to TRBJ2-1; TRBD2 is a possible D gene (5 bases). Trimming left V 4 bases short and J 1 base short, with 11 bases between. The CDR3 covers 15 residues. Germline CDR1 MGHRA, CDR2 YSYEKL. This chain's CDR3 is CASSPFSASYNEQFF. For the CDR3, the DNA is TGCGCCAGCAGCCCATTTAGCGCTTCCTACAATGAGCAGTTCTTC.

CDR3 residues: CASSGRTGIIKGEAFF. CDR3 sequence (DNA): TGTGCCAGCAGTGGGCGGACAGGGATAATTAAGGGTGAAGCTTTCTTT. The V and J genes are TRBV6-1 and TRBJ1-1; 8 positions match TRBD1. Germline CDR1 MNHNS, CDR2 SASEGT. Unmatched junction bases numbered 14, after V lost 4 bases and J lost 7 bases. This CDR3 spans 16 amino acids.

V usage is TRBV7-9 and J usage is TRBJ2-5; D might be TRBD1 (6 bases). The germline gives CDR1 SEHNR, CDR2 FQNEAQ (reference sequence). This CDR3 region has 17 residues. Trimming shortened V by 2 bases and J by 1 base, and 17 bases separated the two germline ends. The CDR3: CASSLPQMTGLQETQYF. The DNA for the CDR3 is TGTGCCAGCAGCTTACCCCAAATGACAGGACTCCAAGAGACCCAGTACTTC.